This T cell receptor (beta chain) was identified during a study of T-cell memory formation after mild COVID-19. From the 5' RACE reads, TCRdb called clonotypes with MiXCR, one entry per CDR3 protein. The sample holds 400,000 to 500,000 distinct CDR3 sequences; roughly 18% are singletons and the top ten take 20% to 25%. CDR1 is SGHDN, CDR2 FVKESK, per germline. The CDR3 is 13 residues long. The germline V and J ends were trimmed by 1 base and 5 bases, with 8 bases remaining between them. The rearrangement links TRBV14 to TRBJ2-5, with D tentatively TRBD1 or TRBD2 (5 bases each). The sample taken for sequencing was PBMCs or a T cell subset sorted from them (not recorded which). This clonotype was obtained from a young man who had mild COVID-19 (a few samples of this study predate the infection). Cell type and time point are not known. DNA for the CDR3: TGTGCCAGCAGCCAAGGAGGGGACGAGACCCAGTACTTC. It is translated as CASSQGGDETQYF.